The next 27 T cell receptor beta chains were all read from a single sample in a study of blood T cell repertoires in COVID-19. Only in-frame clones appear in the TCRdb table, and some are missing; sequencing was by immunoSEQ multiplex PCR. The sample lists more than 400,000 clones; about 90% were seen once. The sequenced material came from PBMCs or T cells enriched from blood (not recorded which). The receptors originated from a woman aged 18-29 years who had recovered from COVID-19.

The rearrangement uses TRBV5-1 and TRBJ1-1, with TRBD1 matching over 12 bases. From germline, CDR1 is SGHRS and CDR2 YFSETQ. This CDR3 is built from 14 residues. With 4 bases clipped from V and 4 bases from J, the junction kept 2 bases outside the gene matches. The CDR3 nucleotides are TGCGCCAGCAGCAAGGGACAGGGGGCCACTGAAGCTTTCTTT. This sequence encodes CASSKGQGATEAFF.

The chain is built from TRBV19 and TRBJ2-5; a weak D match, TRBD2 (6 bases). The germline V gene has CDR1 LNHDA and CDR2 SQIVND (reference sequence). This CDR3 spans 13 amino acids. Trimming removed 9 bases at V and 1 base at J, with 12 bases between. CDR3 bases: TGTGCCAGCTCACTGGGACTCCAAGAGACCCAGTACTTC. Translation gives CASSLGLQETQYF.

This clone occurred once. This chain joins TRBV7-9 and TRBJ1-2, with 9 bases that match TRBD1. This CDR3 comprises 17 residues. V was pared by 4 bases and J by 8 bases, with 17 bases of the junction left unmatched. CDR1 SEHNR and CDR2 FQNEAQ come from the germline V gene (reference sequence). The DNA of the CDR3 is TGTGCCAGCAGCTCTTCGGGACAGGGTGATGTCCTGGGAGGCTACACCTTC. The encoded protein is CASSSSGQGDVLGGYTF.

The chain's CDR3 is CASSDVAAGNTIYF. CDR3 DNA sequence: TGTGCCAGCAGTGACGTGGCAGCTGGAAACACCATATATTTT. The rearrangement links TRBV2 to TRBJ1-3; no reliable D call. Germline-derived CDR1 and CDR2 are SNHLY and FYNNEI. Trimming left V 3 bases short and J 2 bases short, with 8 bases between. This CDR3 comprises 14 residues.

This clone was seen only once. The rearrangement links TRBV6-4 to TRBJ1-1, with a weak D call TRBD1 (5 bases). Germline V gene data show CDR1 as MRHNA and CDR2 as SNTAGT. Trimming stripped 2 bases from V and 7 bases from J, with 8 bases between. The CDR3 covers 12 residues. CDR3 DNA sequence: TGTGCCAGCAGTGACGTGGGGGGTGAAGCTTTCTTT. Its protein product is CASSDVGGEAFF.

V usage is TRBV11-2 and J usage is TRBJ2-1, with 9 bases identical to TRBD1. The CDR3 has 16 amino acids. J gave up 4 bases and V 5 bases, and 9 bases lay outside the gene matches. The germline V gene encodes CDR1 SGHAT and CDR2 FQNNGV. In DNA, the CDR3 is TGTGCCAGCAGCCCAGGTCCGGGACAGGGTTACAATGAGCAGTTCTTC. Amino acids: CASSPGPGQGYNEQFF.

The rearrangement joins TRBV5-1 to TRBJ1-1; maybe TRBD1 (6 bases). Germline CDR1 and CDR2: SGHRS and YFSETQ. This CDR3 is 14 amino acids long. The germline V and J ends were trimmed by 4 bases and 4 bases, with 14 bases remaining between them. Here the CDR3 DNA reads TGCGCCAGCAGCCCGGGACAAGAGGGCACTGAAGCTTTCTTT. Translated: CASSPGQEGTEAFF.

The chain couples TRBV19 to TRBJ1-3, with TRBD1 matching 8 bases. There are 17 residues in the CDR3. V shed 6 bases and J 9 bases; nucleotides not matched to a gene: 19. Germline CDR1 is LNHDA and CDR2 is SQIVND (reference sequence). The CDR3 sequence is CASSKMDRALTGATIYF. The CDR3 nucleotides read TGTGCCAGTAGCAAGATGGACAGGGCCCTAACCGGGGCCACCATATATTTT.

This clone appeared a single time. CDR3 DNA sequence: TGTGCCAGCAGCTTGGGGGGGGGTGCGGATACGCAGTATTTT. It codes for CASSLGGGADTQYF. The chain carries TRBV5-4 and TRBJ2-3, with 7 bases that match TRBD2. The length of the CDR3 is 14 residues. The ends lost 0 bases at V and 6 bases at J; junction bases unmatched: 4. Germline loops: CDR1 SGHNT, CDR2 YYREEE (reference sequence). Based on the CDR3 plus reference TRBV5-4 and TRBJ2-3, the full variable domain is ETGVTQSPTHLIKTRGQQVTLRCSSQSGHNTVSWYQQALGQGPQFIFQYYREEENGRGNFPPRFSGLQFPNYSSELNVNALELDDSALYLCASSLGGGADTQYFGPGTRLTVL.

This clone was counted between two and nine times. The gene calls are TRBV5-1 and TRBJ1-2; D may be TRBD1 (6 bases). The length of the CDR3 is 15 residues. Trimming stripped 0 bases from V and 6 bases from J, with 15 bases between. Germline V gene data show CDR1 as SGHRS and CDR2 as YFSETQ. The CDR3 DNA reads TGCGCCAGCAGCTTGGAGGGTGACAGGTCCCATGGCTACACCTTC. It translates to CASSLEGDRSHGYTF.

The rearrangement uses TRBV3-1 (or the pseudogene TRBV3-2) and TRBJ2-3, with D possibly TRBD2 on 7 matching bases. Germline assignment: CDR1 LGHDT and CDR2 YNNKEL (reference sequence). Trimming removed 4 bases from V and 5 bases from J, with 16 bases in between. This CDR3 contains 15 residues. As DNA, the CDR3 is TGTGCCAGCAGCCCTCTCGGCGGGGGCTTAGATACGCAGTATTTT. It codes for CASSPLGGGLDTQYF.

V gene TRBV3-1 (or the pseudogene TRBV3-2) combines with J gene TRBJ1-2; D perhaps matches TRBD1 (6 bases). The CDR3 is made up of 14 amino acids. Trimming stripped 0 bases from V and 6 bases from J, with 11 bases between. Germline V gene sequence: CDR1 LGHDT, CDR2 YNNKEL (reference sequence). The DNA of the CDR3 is TGTGCCAGCAGCCAAGATATGGGGGCCGATGGCTACACCTTC. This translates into CASSQDMGADGYTF.

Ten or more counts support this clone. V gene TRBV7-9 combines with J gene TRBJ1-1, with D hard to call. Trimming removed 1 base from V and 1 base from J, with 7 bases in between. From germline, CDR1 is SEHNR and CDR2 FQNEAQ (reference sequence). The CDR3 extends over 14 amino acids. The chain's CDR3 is CASSLVRGNTEAFF. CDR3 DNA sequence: TGTGCCAGCAGCTTAGTACGGGGGAACACTGAAGCTTTCTTT.

The CDR3 region is CASSLSGTGSYEQYF. In DNA form, the CDR3 reads TGTGCCAGCAGCCTATCCGGGACAGGGTCCTACGAGCAGTACTTC. V and J are TRBV11-2 and TRBJ2-7; TRBD1 agrees at 9 bases. The CDR3 totals 15 residues. After removal of 5 bases from V and 1 base from J, the junction contained 6 bases not matched to a gene. Germline CDR1 and CDR2: SGHAT and FQNNGV.

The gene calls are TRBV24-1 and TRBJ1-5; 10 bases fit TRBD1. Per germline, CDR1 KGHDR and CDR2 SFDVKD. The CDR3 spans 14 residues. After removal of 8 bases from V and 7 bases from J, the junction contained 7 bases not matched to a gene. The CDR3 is CATIRQGARQPQHF. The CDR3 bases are TGTGCCACCATCAGACAGGGGGCTAGGCAGCCCCAGCATTTT.

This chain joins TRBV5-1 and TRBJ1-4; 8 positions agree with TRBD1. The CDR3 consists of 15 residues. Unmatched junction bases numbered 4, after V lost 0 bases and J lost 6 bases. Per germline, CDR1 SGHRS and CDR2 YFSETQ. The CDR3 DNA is TGCGCCAGCAGCTTGGCGGCAGGGGGCTATGAAAAACTGTTTTTT. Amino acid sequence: CASSLAAGGYEKLFF.

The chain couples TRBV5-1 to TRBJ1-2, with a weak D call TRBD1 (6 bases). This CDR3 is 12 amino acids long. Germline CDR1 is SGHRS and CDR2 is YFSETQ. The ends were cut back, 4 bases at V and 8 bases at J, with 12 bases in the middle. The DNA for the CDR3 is TGCGCCAGCAGCCAACAGGGTGCGGGCTACACCTTC. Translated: CASSQQGAGYTF.

As DNA, the CDR3 is TGCGCCAGCAGCCACCTATGGACAGGGAGGGACGAGCAGTACTTC. Its translation is CASSHLWTGRDEQYF. V is TRBV4-1 and J is TRBJ2-7, with D possibly matching TRBD1 (8 bases). In germline, CDR1 is MGHRA, CDR2 YSYEKL. V shed 3 bases and J shed 5 bases, with 17 bases lying between them. The length of the CDR3 is 15 residues.

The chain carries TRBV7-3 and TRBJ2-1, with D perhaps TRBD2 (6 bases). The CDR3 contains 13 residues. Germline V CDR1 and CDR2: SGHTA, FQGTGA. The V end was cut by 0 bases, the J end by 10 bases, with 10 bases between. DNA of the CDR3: TGTGCCAGCAGCTTAACACGCGGGGAGGAGCAGTTCTTC. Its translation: CASSLTRGEEQFF.

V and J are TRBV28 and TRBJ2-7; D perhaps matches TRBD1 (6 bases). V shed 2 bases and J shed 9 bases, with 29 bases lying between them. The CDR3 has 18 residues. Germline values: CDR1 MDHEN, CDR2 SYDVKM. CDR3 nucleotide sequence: TGTGCCAGCAGTTTACTCCGTGAGCCGGGACACCTTTTGAGGGGGCAGTACTTC. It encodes CASSLLREPGHLLRGQYF.

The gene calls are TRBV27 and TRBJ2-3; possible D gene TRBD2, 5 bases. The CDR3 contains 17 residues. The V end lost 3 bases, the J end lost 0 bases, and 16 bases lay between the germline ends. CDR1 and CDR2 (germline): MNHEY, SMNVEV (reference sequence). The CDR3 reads CASSFAAGSTSTDTQYF. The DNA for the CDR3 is TGTGCCAGCAGTTTTGCGGCGGGTTCCACTAGCACAGATACGCAGTATTTT.

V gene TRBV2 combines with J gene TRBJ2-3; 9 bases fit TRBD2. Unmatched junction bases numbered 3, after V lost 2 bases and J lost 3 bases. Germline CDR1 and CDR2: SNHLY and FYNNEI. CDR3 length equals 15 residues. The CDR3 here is CASSERTSETDTQYF. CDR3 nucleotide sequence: TGTGCCAGCAGTGAAAGGACTAGCGAAACAGATACGCAGTATTTT.

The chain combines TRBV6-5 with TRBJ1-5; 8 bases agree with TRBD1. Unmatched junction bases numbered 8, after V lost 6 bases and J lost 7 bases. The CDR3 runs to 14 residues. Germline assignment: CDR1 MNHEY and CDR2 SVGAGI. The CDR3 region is CASRPQGAGQPQHF. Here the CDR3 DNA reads TGTGCCAGCAGACCCCAGGGGGCAGGGCAGCCCCAGCATTTT.

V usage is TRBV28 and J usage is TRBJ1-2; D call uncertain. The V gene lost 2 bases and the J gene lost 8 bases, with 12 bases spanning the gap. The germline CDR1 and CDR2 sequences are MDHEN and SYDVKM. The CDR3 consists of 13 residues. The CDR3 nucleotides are TGTGCCAGCAGTTTAAGGTGGGGAGGGGGCTACACCTTC. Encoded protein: CASSLRWGGGYTF.

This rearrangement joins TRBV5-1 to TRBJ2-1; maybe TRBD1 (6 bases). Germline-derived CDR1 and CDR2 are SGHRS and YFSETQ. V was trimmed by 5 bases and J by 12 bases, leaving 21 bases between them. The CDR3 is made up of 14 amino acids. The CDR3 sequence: CASSGTSTGTGQFF. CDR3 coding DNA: TGCGCCAGCAGTGGTACATCGACAGGTACGGGGCAGTTCTTC.

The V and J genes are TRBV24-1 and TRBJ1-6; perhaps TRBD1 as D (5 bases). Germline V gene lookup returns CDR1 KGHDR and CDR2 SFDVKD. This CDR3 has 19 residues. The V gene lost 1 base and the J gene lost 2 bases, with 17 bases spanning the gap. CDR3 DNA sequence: TGTGCCACCAGTGATTTATCCCCCAGGGAAGGGACCTATAATTCACCCCTCCACTTT. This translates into CATSDLSPREGTYNSPLHF.

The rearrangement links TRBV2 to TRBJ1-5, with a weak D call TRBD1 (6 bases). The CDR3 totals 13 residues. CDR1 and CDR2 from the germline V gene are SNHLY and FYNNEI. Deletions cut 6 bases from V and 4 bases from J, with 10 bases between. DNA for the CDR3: TGTGCCAGCAGATTAACAGGGAATCAGCCCCAGCATTTT. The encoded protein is CASRLTGNQPQHF.